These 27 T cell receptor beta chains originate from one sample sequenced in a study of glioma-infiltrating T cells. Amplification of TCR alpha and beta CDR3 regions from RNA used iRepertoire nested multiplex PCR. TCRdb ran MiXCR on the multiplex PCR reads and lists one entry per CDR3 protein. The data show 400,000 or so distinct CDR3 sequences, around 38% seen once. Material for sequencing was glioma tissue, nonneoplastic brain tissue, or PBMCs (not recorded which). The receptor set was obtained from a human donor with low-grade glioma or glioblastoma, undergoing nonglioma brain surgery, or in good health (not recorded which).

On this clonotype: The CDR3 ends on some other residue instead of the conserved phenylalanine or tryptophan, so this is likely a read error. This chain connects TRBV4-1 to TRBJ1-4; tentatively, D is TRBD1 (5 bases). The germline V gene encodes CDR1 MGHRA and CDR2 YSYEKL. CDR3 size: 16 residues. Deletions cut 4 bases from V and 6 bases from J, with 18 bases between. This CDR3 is CASSPQGGKHDEKLFL. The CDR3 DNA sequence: TGCGCCAGCAGCCCTCAGGGTGGCAAACATGATGAAAAACTGTTTCTT.

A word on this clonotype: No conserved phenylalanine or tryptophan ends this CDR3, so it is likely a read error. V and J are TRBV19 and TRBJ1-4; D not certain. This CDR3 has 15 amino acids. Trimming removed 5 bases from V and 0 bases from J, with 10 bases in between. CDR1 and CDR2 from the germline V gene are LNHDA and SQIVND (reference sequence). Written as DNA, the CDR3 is TGTGCCAGTAGTGTATTGCAGACAACTAATGAAAAACTGTTTTTA. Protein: CASSVLQTTNEKLFL.

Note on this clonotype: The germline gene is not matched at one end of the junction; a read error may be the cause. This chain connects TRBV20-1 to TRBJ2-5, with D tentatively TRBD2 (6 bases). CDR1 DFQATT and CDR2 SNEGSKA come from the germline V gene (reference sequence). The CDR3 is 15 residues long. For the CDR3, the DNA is TGCAGTGCTAGATCGCGACGGGGACTTGGGGAGACCGAGTACTTC. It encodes CSARSRRGLGETEYF.

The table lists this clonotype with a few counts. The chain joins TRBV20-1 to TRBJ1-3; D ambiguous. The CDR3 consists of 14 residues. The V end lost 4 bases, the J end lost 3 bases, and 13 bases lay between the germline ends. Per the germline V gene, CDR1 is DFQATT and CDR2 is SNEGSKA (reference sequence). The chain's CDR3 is CSAINGGSGNTIYF. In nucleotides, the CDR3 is TGCAGTGCTATTAACGGAGGGAGTGGAAACACCATATATTTT.

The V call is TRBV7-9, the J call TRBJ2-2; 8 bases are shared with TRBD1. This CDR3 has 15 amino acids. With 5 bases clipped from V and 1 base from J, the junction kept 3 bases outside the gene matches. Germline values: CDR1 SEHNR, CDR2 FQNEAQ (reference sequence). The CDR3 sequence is CASSKQGGNTGELFF. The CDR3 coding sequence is TGTGCCAGCAGCAAACAGGGGGGGAACACCGGGGAGCTGTTTTTT. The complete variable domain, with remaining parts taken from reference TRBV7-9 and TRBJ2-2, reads DTGVSQNPRHKITKRGQNVTFRCDPISEHNRLYWYRQTLGQGPEFLTYFQNEAQLEKSRLLSDRFSAERPKGSFSTLEIQRTEQGDSAMYLCASSKQGGNTGELFFGEGSRLTVL.

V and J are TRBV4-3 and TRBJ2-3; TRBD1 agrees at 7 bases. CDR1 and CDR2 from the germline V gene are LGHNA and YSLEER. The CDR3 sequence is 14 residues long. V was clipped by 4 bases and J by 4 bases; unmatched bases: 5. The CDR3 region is CASSRQGVADTQYF. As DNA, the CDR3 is TGCGCCAGCAGCCGGCAGGGGGTAGCAGATACGCAGTATTTT.

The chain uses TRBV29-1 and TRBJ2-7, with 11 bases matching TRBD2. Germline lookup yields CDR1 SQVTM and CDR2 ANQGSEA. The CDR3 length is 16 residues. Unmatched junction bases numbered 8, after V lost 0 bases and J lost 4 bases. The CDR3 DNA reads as TGCAGCGTTGAAGATGAGCTAGCGGGAGGTCGGTACGAGCAGTACTTC. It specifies CSVEDELAGGRYEQYF.

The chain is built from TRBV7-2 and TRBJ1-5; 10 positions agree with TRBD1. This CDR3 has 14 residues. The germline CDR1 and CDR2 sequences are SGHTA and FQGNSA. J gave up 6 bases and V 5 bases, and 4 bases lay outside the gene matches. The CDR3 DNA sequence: TGTGCCAGCAGCGGGACAGGGGACAGTCAGCCCCAGCATTTT. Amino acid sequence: CASSGTGDSQPQHF.

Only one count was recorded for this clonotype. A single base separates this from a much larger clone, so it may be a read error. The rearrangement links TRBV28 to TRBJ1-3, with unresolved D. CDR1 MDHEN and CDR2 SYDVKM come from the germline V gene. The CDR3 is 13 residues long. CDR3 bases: TGTGCCAGCACCCTCCCGCACGGAAACACCATGTATTTT. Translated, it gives CASTLPHGNTMYF.

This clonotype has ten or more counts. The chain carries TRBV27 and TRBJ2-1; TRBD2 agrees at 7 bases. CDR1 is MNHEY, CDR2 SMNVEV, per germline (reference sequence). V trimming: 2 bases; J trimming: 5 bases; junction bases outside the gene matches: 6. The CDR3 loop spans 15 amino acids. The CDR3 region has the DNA TGTGCCAGCAGTTTAGGGGGAGGGGTCCACAATGAGCAGTTCTTC. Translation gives CASSLGGGVHNEQFF.

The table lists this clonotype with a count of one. CDR3 loop: CASSPLAGGPEQYF. The CDR3 coding sequence is TGTGCCAGCTCACCGTTAGCGGGAGGGCCTGAGCAGTACTTC. This rearrangement joins TRBV18 to TRBJ2-7; TRBD2 matches at 11 bases. The trim removed 3 bases at V and 7 bases at J, leaving 5 bases unmatched. The CDR3 has 14 residues. The germline gives CDR1 KGHSH, CDR2 LQKENI.

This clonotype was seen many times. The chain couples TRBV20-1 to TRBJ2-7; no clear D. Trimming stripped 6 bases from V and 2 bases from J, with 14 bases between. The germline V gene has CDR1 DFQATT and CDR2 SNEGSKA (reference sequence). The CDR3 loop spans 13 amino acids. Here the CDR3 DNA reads TGCAGTGCCCCGGACCAGGCCCCCTACGAGCAGTACTTC. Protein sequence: CSAPDQAPYEQYF.

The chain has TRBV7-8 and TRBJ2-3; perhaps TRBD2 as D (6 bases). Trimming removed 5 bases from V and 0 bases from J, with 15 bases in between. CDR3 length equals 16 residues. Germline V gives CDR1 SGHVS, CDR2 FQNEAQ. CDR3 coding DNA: TGTGCCAGCAGCCGGCGGTGGGACTCTAGCACAGATACGCAGTATTTT. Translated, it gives CASSRRWDSSTDTQYF.

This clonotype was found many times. CDR3 in DNA: TGTGCCAGCAGTTACCCCCCGACTAGCGGGAGCTACGAGCAGTACTTC. It codes for CASSYPPTSGSYEQYF. The genes are TRBV6-2 or TRBV6-3 and TRBJ2-7; 12 positions agree with TRBD2. With V trimmed by 2 bases and J by 3 bases, 5 bases remained unmatched. Germline CDR1 and CDR2: MNHEY and SVGEGT. The length of the CDR3 is 16 residues.

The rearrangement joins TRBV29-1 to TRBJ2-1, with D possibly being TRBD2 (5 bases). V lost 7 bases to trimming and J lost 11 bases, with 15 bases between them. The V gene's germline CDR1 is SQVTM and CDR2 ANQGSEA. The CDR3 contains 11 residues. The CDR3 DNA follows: TGCAGCGCCCGAGCGGCCTCTAAGCAGTTCTTC. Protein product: CSARAASKQFF.

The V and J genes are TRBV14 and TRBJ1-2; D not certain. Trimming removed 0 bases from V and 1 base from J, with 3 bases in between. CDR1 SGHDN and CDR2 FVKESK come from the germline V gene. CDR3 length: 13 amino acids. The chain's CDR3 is CASSQDDNYGYTF. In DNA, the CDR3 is TGTGCCAGCAGCCAAGATGATAACTATGGCTACACCTTC.

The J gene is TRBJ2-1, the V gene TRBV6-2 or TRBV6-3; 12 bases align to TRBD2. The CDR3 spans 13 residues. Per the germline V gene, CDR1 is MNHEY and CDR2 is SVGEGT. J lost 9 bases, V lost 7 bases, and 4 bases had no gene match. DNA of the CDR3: TGTGCCAGCACACTAGCGGGAGGTAGTGAGCAGTTCTTC. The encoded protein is CASTLAGGSEQFF.

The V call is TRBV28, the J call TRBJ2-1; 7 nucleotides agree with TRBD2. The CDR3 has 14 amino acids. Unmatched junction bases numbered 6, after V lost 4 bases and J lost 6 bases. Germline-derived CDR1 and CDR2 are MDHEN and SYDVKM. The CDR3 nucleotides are TGTGCCAGCAGTTCTGGACTAGAGCTCAATGAGCAGTTCTTC. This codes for CASSSGLELNEQFF. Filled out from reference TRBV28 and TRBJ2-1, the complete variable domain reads DVKVTQSSRYLVKRTGEKVFLECVQDMDHENMFWYRQDPGLGLRLIYFSYDVKMKEKGDIPEGYSVSREKKERFSLILESASTNQTSMYLCASSSGLELNEQFFGPGTRLTVL.

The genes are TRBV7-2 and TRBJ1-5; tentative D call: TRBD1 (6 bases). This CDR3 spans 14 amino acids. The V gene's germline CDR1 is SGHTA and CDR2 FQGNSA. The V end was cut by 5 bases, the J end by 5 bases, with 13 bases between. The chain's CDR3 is CASSPRGAYQPQHF. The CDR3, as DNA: TGTGCCAGCAGCCCGAGGGGGGCATATCAGCCCCAGCATTTT.

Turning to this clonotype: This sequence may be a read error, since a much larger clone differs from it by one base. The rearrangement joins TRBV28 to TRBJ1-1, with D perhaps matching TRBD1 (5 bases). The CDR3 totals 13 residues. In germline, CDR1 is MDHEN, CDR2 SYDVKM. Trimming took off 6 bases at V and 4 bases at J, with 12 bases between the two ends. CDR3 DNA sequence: TGTGCCAGCAGGGGGACGCCGAGCACTGAAGCTTTCTTT. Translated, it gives CASRGTPSTEAFF.

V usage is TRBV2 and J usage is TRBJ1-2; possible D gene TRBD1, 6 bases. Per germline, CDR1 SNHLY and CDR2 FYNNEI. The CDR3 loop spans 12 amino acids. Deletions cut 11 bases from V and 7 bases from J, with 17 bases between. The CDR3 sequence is CALRTDFSGYTF. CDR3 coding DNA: TGTGCCCTCCGGACAGACTTCTCTGGCTACACCTTC.

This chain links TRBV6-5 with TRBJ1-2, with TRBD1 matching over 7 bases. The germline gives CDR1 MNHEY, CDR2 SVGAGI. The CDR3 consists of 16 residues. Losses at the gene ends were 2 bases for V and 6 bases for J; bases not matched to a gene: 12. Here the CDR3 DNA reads TGTGCCAGCAGTTACCTTACAGGGGCCCAGGGCCATGGCTACACCTTC. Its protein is CASSYLTGAQGHGYTF.

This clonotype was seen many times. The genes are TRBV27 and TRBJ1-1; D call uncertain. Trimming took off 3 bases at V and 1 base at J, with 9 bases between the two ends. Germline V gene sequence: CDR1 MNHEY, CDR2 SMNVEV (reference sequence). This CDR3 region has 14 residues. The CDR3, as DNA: TGTGCCAGCAGTTTTCTTAATGAGAACACTGAAGCTTTCTTT. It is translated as CASSFLNENTEAFF.

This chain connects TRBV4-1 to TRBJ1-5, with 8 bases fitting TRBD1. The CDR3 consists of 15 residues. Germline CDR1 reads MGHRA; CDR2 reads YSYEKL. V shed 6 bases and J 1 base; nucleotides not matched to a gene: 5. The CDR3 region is CASRQGAASNQPQHF. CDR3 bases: TGCGCCAGCAGGCAGGGGGCAGCGAGCAATCAGCCCCAGCATTTT.

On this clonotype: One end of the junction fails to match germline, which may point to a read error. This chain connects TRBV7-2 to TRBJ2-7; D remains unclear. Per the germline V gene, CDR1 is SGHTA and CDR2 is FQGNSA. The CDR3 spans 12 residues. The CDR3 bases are TGTGCCAGAAGCTTTTTATACAACGAGCAGTACTTC. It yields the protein CARSFLYNEQYF.

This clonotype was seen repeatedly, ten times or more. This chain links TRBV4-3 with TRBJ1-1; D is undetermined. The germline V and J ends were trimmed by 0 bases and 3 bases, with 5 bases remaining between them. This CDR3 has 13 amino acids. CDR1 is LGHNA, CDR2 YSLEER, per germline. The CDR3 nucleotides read TGCGCCAGCAGCCAAGATTTTGACACTGAAGCTTTCTTT. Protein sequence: CASSQDFDTEAFF.

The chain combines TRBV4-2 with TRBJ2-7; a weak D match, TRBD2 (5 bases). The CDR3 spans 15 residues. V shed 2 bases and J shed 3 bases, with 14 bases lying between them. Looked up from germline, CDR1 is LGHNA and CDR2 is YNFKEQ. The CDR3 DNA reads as TGTGCCAGCAGCCAATTCGAAGCGGAGATCTACGAGCAGTACTTC. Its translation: CASSQFEAEIYEQYF.